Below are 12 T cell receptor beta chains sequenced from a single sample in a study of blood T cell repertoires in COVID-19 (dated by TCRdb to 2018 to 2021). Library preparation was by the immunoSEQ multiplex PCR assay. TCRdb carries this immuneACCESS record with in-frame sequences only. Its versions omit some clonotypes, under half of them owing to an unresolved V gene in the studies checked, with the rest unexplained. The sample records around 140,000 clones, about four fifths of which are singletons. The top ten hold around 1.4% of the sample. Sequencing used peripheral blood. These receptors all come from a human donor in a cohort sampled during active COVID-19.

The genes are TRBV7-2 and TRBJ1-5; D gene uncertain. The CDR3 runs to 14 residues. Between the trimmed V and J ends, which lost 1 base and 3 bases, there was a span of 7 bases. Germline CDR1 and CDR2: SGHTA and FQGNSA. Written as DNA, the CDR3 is TGTGCCAGCAGCTTAGGGGCCAACAATCAGCCCCAGCATTTT. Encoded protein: CASSLGANNQPQHF.

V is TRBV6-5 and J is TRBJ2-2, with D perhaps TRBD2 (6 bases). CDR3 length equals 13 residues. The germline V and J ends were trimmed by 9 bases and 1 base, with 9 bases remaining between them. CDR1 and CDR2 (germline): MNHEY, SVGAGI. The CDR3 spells CARGSGNTGELFF. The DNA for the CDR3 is TGTGCCAGGGGTAGCGGGAACACCGGGGAGCTGTTTTTT.

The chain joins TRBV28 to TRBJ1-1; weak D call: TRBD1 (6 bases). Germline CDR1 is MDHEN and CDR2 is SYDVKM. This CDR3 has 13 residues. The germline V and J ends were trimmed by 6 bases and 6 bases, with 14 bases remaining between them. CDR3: CASRLTGTPEAFF. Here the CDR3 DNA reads TGTGCCAGCAGGCTAACAGGGACCCCTGAAGCTTTCTTT.

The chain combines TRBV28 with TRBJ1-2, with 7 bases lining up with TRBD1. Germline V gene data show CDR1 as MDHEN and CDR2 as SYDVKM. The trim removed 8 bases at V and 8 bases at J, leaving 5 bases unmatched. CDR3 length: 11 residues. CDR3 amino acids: CASYLDRGYTF. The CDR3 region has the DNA TGTGCCAGCTACCTGGACAGGGGCTACACCTTC.

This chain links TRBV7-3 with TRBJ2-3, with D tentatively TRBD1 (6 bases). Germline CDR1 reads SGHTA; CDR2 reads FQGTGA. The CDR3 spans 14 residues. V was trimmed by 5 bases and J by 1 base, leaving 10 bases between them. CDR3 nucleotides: TGTGCCAGCAGCCCCCGGACAGGCACAGATACGCAGTATTTT. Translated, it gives CASSPRTGTDTQYF.

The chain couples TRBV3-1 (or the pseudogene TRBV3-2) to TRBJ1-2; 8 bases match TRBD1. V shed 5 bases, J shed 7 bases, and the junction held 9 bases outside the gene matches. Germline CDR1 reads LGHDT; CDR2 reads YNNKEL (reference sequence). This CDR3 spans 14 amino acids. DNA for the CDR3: TGTGCCAGCAGCTACCTGGGACAGGAGGGTGGCTACACCTTC. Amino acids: CASSYLGQEGGYTF.

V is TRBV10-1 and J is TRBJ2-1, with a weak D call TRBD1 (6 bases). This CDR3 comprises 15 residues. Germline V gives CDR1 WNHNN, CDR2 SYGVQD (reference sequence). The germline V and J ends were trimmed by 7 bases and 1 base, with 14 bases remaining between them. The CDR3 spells CASIPEGTSYNEQFF. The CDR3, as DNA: TGCGCCAGCATCCCAGAGGGGACATCCTACAATGAGCAGTTCTTC.

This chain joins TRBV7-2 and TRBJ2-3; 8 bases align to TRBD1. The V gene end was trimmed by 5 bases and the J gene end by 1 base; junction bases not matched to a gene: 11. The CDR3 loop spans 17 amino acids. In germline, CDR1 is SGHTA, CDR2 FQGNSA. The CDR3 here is CASSPGRRGRGTDTQYF. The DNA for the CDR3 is TGTGCCAGCAGCCCCGGCCGCAGGGGGCGCGGCACAGATACGCAGTATTTT.

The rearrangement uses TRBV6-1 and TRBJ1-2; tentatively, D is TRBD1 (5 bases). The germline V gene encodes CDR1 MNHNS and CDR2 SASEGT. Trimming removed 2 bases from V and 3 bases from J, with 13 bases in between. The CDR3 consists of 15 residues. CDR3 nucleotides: TGTGCCAGCAGTGAACTCCAGGGTTTGGACTATGGCTACACCTTC. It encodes CASSELQGLDYGYTF.

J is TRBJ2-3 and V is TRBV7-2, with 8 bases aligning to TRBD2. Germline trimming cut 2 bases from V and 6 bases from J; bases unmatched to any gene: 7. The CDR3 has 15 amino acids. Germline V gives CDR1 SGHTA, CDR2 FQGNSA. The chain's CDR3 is CASSLTGTSWDTQYF. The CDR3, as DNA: TGTGCCAGCAGCTTAACCGGGACTAGTTGGGATACGCAGTATTTT.

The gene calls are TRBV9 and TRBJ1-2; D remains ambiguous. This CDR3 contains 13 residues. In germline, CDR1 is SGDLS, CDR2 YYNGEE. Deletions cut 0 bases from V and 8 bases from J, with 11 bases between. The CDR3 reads CASSVGEGAGYTF. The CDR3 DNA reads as TGTGCCAGCAGCGTAGGAGAGGGTGCCGGCTACACCTTC.

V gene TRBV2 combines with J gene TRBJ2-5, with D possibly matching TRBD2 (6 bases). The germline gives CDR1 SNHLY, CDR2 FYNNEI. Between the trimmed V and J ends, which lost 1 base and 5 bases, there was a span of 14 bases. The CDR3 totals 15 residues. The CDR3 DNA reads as TGTGCCAGCAGTGAAGGCCCGGGAGAAGGGGAGACCCAGTACTTC. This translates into CASSEGPGEGETQYF.